This TCR beta chain was identified during a study of early T cells in non-severe SARS-CoV-2 infection. Study at large: Unpaired chains resulted from sequencing bulk RNA of unsorted whole blood. Regarding the study as a whole: Anti-spike CD8 responses were favored by VDJdb matching, which missed private and CD4 specificities.

Separate cDNA molecules each had unique molecular identifiers attached to them. TCRdb reprocessed the 5' RACE reads via MiXCR and lists one record per CDR3 protein. The sample has about 80,000 distinct CDR3 sequences; around 15% are singletons. V lost 4 bases and J 4 bases, leaving 17 bases between the germline ends. The CDR3 has 15 amino acids. The germline gives CDR1 SGHNT, CDR2 YYREEE (reference sequence). For this clonotype: Antigen unknown.

The clonotype comes from an adult who was a healthcare worker with PCR-confirmed SARS-CoV-2 infection or an uninfected control (not recorded which). The source material was whole blood. V and J are TRBV5-4 and TRBJ1-1; D unresolved. The CDR3 DNA follows: TGTGCCAGCAGCCACCCCGAATCAGTCGGCACTGAAGCTTTCTTT. Amino acids: CASSHPESVGTEAFF.